The clone carrying this T cell receptor beta chain has more than one count but fewer than ten. Germline CDR1 SQVTM, CDR2 ANQGSEA. CDR3 length: 15 residues. V dropped 3 bases and J dropped 7 bases, with 19 bases sitting between them. Method: immunoSEQ multiplex PCR; TCRdb's copy keeps in-frame clones and lacks some. The sample shows about 96,000 clones, about 80% of them seen only once. This specimen comes from a study of glioma-infiltrating T cells after dendritic cell vaccination. The TCR comes from a human donor with glioblastoma. The V call is TRBV29-1, the J call TRBJ2-1; D is possibly TRBD2 (7 bases). This specimen consisted of blood, obtained before dendritic cell vaccination. The CDR3 nucleotides read TGCAGCGTTGACCGGGGGGCTGGCCCGGGTAATGAGCAGTTCTTC. Residues: CSVDRGAGPGNEQFF.